A selection of T cell receptor beta chains follows, all from one sample in a study of blood T cells in healthy people across ages. MiXCR was run by TCRdb on the 5' RACE reads, yielding one entry per CDR3 protein. In the table there are about a million distinct CDR3 sequences, about 44% of which are singletons. Sequencing input: blood. These TCRs come from a man aged 25 to 40 in good health. CDR3s leave out the opening cysteine and the closing phenylalanine or tryptophan.

v_call	j_call	cdr3_aa
TRBV5-1	TRBJ2-1	ASSVSTTGKDEQF
TRBV24-1	TRBJ2-3	ATSDLQHTDTQY
TRBV29-1	TRBJ2-1	SALGEGGNEQF
TRBV4-1	TRBJ1-5	ASSQIESRGSSNQPQH
TRBV12-3/TRBV12-4	.	ASQVAGQETQY
TRBV20-1	TRBJ1-5	SAKAHRGLGSNQPQH
TRBV20-1	TRBJ2-7	SARALAGGSYNEQY
TRBV5-1	TRBJ2-5	ASSSGQGQTQY
TRBV5-1	TRBJ2-3	ASSFVGTSGGLTDTQY
TRBV4-1	TRBJ2-7	ASSQGGTGSYEQY
TRBV24-1	TRBJ1-4	ATSGPPEGDEKLF
TRBV28	TRBJ2-1	ASSFIIGTFSLSEQF
TRBV4-1	TRBJ2-7	ASSQKEERDFYEQY
TRBV25-1	TRBJ2-1	ASQAGGLYNEQF
TRBV7-3	TRBJ2-3	ASSLNGPTDTQY
TRBV7-6	TRBJ2-1	ASSLEGLESYEQF
TRBV7-2	TRBJ2-5	ASSHPTGQETQY
TRBV6-2/TRBV6-3	TRBJ1-1	ASSYPSRGMNTEAF
TRBV25-1	TRBJ1-2	ASSGAGEYYGYT
TRBV25-1	TRBJ1-1	ASSEFSMRTLNTEAF
TRBV12-3/TRBV12-4	TRBJ1-1	ASSFSELGPF
TRBV20-1	TRBJ1-5	RVERGGEQPQH
TRBV28	TRBJ2-7	ASSLRSEQY
TRBV12-3/TRBV12-4	TRBJ2-5	ASSFNRLNQETQY
TRBV6-2/TRBV6-3	TRBJ2-1	ASSNHRAPGQF
TRBV28	TRBJ2-7	ASSSLRAERLNEQY
TRBV7-3	TRBJ2-3	ASSLRGMGDTQY
TRBV7-2	TRBJ2-7	ASSRTTGSYEQY
TRBV15	TRBJ2-7	ATSRDRGGSYEQY
TRBV29-1	TRBJ1-2	SVEDRGGRYGYT
TRBV7-2	TRBJ2-5	ASSLDGTRGETQY
TRBV10-3	TRBJ2-3	AISESSGFTDTQY
TRBV7-2	TRBJ2-7	ASSLGRGIYGQY
TRBV29-1	TRBJ2-1	SVESVNEQF
TRBV4-3	TRBJ2-5	ASSQDNEEWETQY
TRBV6-2/TRBV6-3	TRBJ2-3	ASSYFQTTTDTQY
TRBV4-1	TRBJ2-5	ASSHGEGLRETQY
TRBV12-3/TRBV12-4	TRBJ2-2	ASRGTSERSGTGELF